A single sample gave rise to the 18 T cell receptor beta chains below, sequenced in a study of blood T cells in healthy people across ages. The use of a sample-barcoded 5' primer and a J-beta primer mix characterized a second PCR of roughly 6 to 11 cycles. Using its own MiXCR run on the 5' RACE reads, TCRdb lists one record per CDR3 protein. Found here are over 950,000 distinct CDR3 sequences, more than 30% of them singletons; the top ten hold around 13%. The sample consisted of blood. The receptors come from a man aged 18 to 29 in good health.

Worth noting for this clonotype: Since a much larger clone is just one base distant, this may be a read error. The genes are TRBV12-3 or TRBV12-4 and TRBJ2-3; no reliable D call. This CDR3 region has 14 residues. CDR3: CASSVALSTDTQYF. CDR3 nucleotide sequence: TGTGCCAGCAGTGTAGCCCTTAGCACAGATACGCAGTATTTT.

This clonotype was seen a few times. The V call is TRBV12-3 or TRBV12-4, the J call TRBJ1-1, with 11 positions matching TRBD1. With V trimmed by 6 bases and J by 5 bases, 14 bases remained unmatched. The CDR3 has 17 residues. CDR3 region: CASSHRIRTGGRTEAFF. In DNA form, the CDR3 reads TGTGCCAGCAGCCATCGTATTAGGACAGGGGGCCGGACTGAAGCTTTCTTT.

A note on this clonotype: Being one base from a much bigger clone, this may be a read error. The V call is TRBV7-2, the J call TRBJ2-1; D is ambiguous. The germline gives CDR1 SGHTA, CDR2 FQGNSA. The CDR3 spans 16 residues. CDR3 in amino acids: CASSLEWQLSDNEQFF. The CDR3 nucleotides read TGTGCCAGCAGCTTAGAATGGCAGCTCTCCGACAATGAGCAGTTCTTC.

This rearrangement joins TRBV7-9 to TRBJ1-5; maybe TRBD1 (5 bases). This CDR3 region has 16 residues. Germline CDR1 reads SEHNR; CDR2 reads FQNEAQ (reference sequence). Trimming pared 3 bases from V and 0 bases from J, leaving 12 bases between. The CDR3 loop reads CASSFSGDVSNQPQHF. CDR3 sequence (DNA): TGTGCCAGCAGCTTTAGCGGGGACGTTAGCAATCAGCCCCAGCATTTT.

The chain joins TRBV6-2 or TRBV6-3 to TRBJ1-2, with D maybe TRBD1 (6 bases). The germline V and J ends were trimmed by 6 bases and 2 bases, with 16 bases remaining between them. CDR1 is MNHEY, CDR2 SVGEGT, per germline. The CDR3 runs to 15 residues. CDR3 nucleotide sequence: TGTGCCAGCAGAAGGCCTTCCGGGACAAACTATGGCTACACCTTC. Protein sequence: CASRRPSGTNYGYTF.

This clonotype was picked up a small number of times. The chain combines TRBV2 with TRBJ2-7; D is unclear. CDR1 SNHLY and CDR2 FYNNEI come from the germline V gene. The CDR3 is 15 amino acids. Trimming removed 0 bases at V and 1 base at J, with 10 bases between. For the CDR3, the DNA is TGTGCCAGCAGTGAAGCGCTCGGCACTTCCTACGAGCAGTACTTC. It is translated as CASSEALGTSYEQYF.

This clonotype was detected many times. The chain joins TRBV4-3 to TRBJ2-5, with 12 bases identical to TRBD2. Germline loops: CDR1 LGHNA, CDR2 YSLEER. V gave up 2 bases and J gave up 11 bases; unmatched junction bases: 15. The CDR3 totals 17 residues. The CDR3 loop is CASSQRDLAGGLDEQYF. In DNA form, the CDR3 reads TGCGCCAGCAGCCAACGCGATCTAGCGGGGGGGCTCGATGAGCAGTACTTC.

This rearrangement joins TRBV4-2 to TRBJ2-1, with 13 nucleotides matching TRBD2. The J call may be mistaken, given a closer DNA end match to TRBJ2-7. The CDR3 consists of 17 residues. Germline V gene data show CDR1 as LGHNA and CDR2 as YNFKEQ. Here the CDR3 DNA reads TGTGCCAGTACCGGGACTAGCGGGATTTCCTCCTACAATGAGCAGTACTTC. It is translated as CASTGTSGISSYNEQYF.

The chain links TRBV10-3 to TRBJ2-7; weak D call: TRBD1 (6 bases). The V and J ends lost 5 bases and 10 bases respectively, with 27 bases between them. Germline assignment: CDR1 ENHRY and CDR2 SYGVKD. The CDR3 runs 16 residues. The CDR3 here is CAISKTRQETKEAQYF. The CDR3 DNA is TGTGCCATCAGTAAGACCCGACAGGAAACTAAAGAGGCCCAGTACTTC.

There are a few counts of this clonotype. The CDR3 DNA sequence: TGCAGTGCTAGAGAAGGGACAGGGGACAATCAGCCCCAGCATTTT. Protein product: CSAREGTGDNQPQHF. V gene TRBV20-1 combines with J gene TRBJ1-5; 10 bases agree with TRBD1. This CDR3 is 15 amino acids long. Germline V gene data show CDR1 as DFQATT and CDR2 as SNEGSKA (reference sequence). The V and J ends lost 0 bases and 3 bases, in that order; junction bases with no gene match: 2.

The chain joins TRBV5-1 to TRBJ2-1; D is ambiguous. Trimming took 0 bases from V and 3 from J, leaving 10 bases between them. The germline gives CDR1 SGHRS, CDR2 YFSETQ. CDR3 length: 15 amino acids. The DNA of the CDR3 is TGCGCCAGCAGCTTGGGTGGGGTACTCTACAATGAGCAGTTCTTC. This encodes CASSLGGVLYNEQFF.

The V gene is TRBV3-1, the J gene TRBJ1-5, with a weak D call TRBD1 (6 bases). The V gene lost 4 bases and the J gene lost 0 bases, with 10 bases spanning the gap. The V gene's germline CDR1 is LGHDT and CDR2 YNNKEL (reference sequence). The CDR3 is 15 residues long. The DNA for the CDR3 is TGTGCCAGCAGCCGCGGACAGATTAGCAATCAGCCCCAGCATTTT. Protein product: CASSRGQISNQPQHF.

This clonotype appeared a few times. The chain couples TRBV7-9 to TRBJ1-2; the D gene is possibly TRBD1 (6 bases). Germline CDR1 SEHNR, CDR2 FQNEAQ (reference sequence). The CDR3 totals 16 residues. V was cut by 5 bases and J by 4 bases, with 20 bases left in between. Here the CDR3 DNA reads TGTGCCAGCAGCGGCCCAGGGGAATCGACTCGCTATGGCTACACCTTC. Its protein is CASSGPGESTRYGYTF.

This clonotype has just one count. V and J are TRBV12-3 or TRBV12-4 and TRBJ1-1; D is perhaps TRBD1 (5 bases). V gave up 6 bases and J gave up 0 bases, with 14 bases separating them. CDR3 length equals 15 residues. CDR3 nucleotide sequence: TGTGCCAGCAGAAAAGGGGCGGGGATGAACACTGAAGCTTTCTTT. Encoded protein: CASRKGAGMNTEAFF.

The rearrangement links TRBV7-9 to TRBJ1-1; D ambiguous. Germline values: CDR1 SEHNR, CDR2 FQNEAQ (reference sequence). The CDR3 extends over 15 amino acids. V gave up 0 bases and J gave up 0 bases, with 8 bases separating them. The CDR3 reads CASSLAPPLNTEAFF. CDR3 bases: TGTGCCAGCAGCTTAGCGCCTCCGTTGAACACTGAAGCTTTCTTT.

The chain employs TRBV20-1 and TRBJ1-5; D gene unclear. Per the germline V gene, CDR1 is DFQATT and CDR2 is SNEGSKA (reference sequence). This CDR3 has 15 amino acids. V lost 1 base, J lost 2 bases, and 12 bases lay in between. CDR3 in DNA: TGCAGTGCTAGAGCGGAGTGGTACGGCAATCAGCCCCAGCATTTT. The encoded protein is CSARAEWYGNQPQHF.

This clonotype occurred a few times. The chain couples TRBV11-2 to TRBJ1-1; D perhaps matches TRBD1 (5 bases). The CDR3 totals 13 residues. Germline V CDR1 and CDR2: SGHAT, FQNNGV. Trimming pared 5 bases from V and 4 bases from J, leaving 11 bases between. CDR3 in amino acids: CASSLNRFTEAFF. The CDR3 DNA reads as TGTGCCAGCAGCCTGAACAGGTTCACTGAAGCTTTCTTT.

This clonotype was seen at least ten times. The J gene is TRBJ1-1, the V gene TRBV7-4, with D uncertain. V was shortened by 1 base and J by 6 bases, with 9 bases between the two germline ends. The germline gives CDR1 SGHVT, CDR2 SQSDAQ. The CDR3 covers 13 residues. This CDR3 is CASSLGGIAEAFF. The CDR3 bases are TGTGCCAGCAGCTTAGGTGGGATCGCTGAAGCTTTCTTT.